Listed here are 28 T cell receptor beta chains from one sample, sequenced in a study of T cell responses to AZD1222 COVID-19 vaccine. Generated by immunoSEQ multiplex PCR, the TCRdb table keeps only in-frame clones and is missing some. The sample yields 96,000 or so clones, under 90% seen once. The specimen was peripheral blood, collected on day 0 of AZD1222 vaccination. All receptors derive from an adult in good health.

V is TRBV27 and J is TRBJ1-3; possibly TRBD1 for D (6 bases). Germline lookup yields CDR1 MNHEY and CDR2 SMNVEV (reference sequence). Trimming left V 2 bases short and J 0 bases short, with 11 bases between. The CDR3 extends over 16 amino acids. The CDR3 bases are TGTGCCAGCAGTTTAACCGGGGGACACTCTGGAAACACCATATATTTT. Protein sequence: CASSLTGGHSGNTIYF.

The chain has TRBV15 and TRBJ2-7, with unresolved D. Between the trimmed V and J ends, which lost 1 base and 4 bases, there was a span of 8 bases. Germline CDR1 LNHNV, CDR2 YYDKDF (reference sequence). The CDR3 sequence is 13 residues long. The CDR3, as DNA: TGTGCCACCAGCAGAGGGCGGCAATACGAGCAGTACTTC. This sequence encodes CATSRGRQYEQYF.

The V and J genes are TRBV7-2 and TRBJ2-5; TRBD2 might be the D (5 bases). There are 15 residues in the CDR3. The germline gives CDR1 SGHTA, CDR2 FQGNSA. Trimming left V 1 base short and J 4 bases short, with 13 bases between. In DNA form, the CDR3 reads TGTGCCAGCAGCTTAGGGGCTAGCAGAAGAGAGACCCAGTACTTC. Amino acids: CASSLGASRRETQYF.

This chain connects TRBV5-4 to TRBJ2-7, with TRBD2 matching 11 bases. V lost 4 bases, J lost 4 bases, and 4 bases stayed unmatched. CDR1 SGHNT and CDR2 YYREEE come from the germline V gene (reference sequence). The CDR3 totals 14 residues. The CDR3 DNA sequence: TGTGCCAGCAGCCCGGGACTAGCGGATTACGAGCAGTACTTC. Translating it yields CASSPGLADYEQYF.

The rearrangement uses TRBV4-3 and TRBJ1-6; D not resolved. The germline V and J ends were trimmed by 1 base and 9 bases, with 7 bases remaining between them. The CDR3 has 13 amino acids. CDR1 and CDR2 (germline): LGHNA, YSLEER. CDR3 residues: CASSQGPSSPLHF. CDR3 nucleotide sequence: TGCGCCAGCAGCCAAGGCCCAAGTTCACCCCTCCACTTT.

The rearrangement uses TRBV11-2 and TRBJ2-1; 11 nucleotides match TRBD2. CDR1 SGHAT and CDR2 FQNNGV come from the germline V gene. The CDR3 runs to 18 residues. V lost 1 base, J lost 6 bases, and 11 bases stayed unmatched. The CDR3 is CASSLGSGIAGGSNEQFF. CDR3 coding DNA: TGTGCCAGCAGCTTAGGTAGCGGGATAGCGGGAGGGAGCAATGAGCAGTTCTTC.

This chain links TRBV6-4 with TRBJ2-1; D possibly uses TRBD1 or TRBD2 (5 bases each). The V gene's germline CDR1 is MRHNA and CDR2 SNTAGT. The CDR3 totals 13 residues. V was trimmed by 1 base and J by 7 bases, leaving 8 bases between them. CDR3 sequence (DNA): TGTGCCAGCAGTGACTGGGACCTTAATGAGCAGTTCTTC. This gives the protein CASSDWDLNEQFF.

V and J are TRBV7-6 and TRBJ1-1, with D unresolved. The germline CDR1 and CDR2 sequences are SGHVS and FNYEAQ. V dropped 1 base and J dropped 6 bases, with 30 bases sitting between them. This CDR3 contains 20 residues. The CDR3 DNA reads TGTGCCAGCAGCTTAGTCAGTTCTGGTTCCCTTGGGGATTTTAGCGCTGAAGCTTTCTTT. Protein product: CASSLVSSGSLGDFSAEAFF.

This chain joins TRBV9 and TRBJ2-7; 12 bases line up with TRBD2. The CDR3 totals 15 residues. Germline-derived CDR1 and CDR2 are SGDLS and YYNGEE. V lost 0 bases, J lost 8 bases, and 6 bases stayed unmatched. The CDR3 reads CASSVETSGSPQQYF. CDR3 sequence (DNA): TGTGCCAGCAGCGTAGAGACTAGCGGGAGCCCTCAGCAGTACTTC.

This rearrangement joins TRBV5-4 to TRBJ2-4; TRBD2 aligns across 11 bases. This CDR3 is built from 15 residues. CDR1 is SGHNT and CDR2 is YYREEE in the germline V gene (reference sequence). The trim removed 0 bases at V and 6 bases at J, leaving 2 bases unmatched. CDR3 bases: TGTGCCAGCAGCTTGGCCGGGACTAGCGGAAACATTCAGTACTTC. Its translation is CASSLAGTSGNIQYF.

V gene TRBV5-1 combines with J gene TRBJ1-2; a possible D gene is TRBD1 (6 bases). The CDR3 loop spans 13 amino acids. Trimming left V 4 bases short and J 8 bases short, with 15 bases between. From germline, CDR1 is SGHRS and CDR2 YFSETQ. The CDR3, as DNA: TGCGCCAGCAGCCTTGGGGGGGGCTGGGGCTACACCTTC. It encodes CASSLGGGWGYTF.

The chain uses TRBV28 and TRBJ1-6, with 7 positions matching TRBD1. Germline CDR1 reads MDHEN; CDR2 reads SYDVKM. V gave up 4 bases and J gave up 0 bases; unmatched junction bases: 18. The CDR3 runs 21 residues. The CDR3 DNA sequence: TGTGCCAGCAGTTCGACCCACCCGGGACAGTTACTTAGCTCCTATAATTCACCCCTCCACTTT. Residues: CASSSTHPGQLLSSYNSPLHF. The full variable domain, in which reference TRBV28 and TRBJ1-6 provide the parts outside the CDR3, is DVKVTQSSRYLVKRTGEKVFLECVQDMDHENMFWYRQDPGLGLRLIYFSYDVKMKEKGDIPEGYSVSREKKERFSLILESASTNQTSMYLCASSSTHPGQLLSSYNSPLHFGNGTRLTVT.

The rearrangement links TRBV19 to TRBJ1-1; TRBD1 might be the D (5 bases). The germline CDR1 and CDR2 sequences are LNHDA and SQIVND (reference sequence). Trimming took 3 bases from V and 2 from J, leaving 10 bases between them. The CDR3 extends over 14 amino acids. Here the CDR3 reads CASSMERGNTEAFF. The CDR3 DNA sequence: TGTGCCAGTAGTATGGAAAGGGGAAACACTGAAGCTTTCTTT.

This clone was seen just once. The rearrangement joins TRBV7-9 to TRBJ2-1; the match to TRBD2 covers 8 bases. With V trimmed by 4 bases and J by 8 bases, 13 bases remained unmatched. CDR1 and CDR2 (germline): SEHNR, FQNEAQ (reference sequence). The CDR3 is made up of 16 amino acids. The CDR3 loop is CASSSLGSGRGDEQFF. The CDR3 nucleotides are TGTGCCAGCAGCTCCCTGGGGAGCGGGAGAGGGGATGAGCAGTTCTTC.

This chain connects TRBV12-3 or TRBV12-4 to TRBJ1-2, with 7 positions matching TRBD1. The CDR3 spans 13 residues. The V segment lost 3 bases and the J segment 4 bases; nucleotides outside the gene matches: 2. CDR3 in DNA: TGTGCCAGCAGTTTTGGGACAGTCTATGGCTACACCTTC. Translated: CASSFGTVYGYTF.

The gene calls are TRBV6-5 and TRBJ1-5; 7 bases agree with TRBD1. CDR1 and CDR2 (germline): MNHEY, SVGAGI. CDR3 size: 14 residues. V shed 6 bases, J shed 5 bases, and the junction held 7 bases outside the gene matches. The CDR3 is CASSPKGAHQPQHF. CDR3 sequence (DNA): TGTGCCAGCAGCCCAAAGGGGGCCCATCAGCCCCAGCATTTT.

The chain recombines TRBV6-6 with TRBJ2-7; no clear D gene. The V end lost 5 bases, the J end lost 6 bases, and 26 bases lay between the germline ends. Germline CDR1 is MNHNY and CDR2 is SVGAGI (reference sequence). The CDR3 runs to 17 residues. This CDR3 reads CASSRWAGGLPKGEQYF. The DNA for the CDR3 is TGTGCCAGCAGTCGCTGGGCCGGTGGGCTGCCAAAGGGCGAGCAGTACTTC.

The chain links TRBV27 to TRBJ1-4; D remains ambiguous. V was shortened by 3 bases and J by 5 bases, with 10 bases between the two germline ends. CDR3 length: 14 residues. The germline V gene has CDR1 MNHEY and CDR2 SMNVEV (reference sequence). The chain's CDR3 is CASSFKAINEKLFF. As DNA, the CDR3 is TGTGCCAGCAGTTTTAAGGCCATAAATGAAAAACTGTTTTTT.

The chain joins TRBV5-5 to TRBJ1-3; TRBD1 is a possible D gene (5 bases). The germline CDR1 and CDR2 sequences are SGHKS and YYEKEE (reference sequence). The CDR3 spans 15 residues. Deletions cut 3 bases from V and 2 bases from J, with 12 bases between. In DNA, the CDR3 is TGTGCCAGCAGCTCAGGGCTCAACCCTGGAAACACCATATATTTT. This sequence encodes CASSSGLNPGNTIYF. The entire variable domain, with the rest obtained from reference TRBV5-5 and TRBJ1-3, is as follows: DAGVTQSPTHLIKTRGQQVTLRCSPISGHKSVSWYQQVLGQGPQFIFQYYEKEERGRGNFPDRFSARQFPNYSSELNVNALLLGDSALYLCASSSGLNPGNTIYFGEGSWLTVV.

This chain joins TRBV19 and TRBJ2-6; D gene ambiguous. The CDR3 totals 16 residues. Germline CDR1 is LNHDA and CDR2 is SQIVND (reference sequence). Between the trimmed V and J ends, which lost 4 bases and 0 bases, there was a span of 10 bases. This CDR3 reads CASSSVSYSGANVLTF. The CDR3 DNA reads TGTGCCAGTAGTAGTGTCAGCTACTCTGGGGCCAACGTCCTGACTTTC.

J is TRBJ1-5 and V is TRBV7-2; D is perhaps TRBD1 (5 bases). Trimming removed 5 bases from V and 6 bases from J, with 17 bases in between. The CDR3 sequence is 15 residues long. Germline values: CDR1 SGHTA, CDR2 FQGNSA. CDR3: CASSPRTPGGQPQHF. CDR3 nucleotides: TGTGCCAGCAGCCCCCGGACTCCCGGGGGTCAGCCCCAGCATTTT.

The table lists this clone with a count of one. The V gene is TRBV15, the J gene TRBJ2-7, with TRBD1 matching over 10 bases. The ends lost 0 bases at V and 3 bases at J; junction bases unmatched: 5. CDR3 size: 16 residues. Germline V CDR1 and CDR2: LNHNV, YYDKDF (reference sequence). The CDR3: CATSRDSGDRGYEQYF. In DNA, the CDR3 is TGTGCCACCAGCAGAGATTCAGGGGACAGGGGCTACGAGCAGTACTTC. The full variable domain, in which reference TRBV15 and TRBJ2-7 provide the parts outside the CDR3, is DAMVIQNPRYQVTQFGKPVTLSCSQTLNHNVMYWYQQKSSQAPKLLFHYYDKDFNNEADTPDNFQSRRPNTSFCFLDIRSPGLGDTAMYLCATSRDSGDRGYEQYFGPGTRLTVT.

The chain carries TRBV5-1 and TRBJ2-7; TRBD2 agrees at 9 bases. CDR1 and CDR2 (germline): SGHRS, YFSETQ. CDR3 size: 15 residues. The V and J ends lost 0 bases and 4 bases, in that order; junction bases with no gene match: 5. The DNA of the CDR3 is TGCGCCAGCAGCTTGGGGGCGGGAGGGCCTTACGAGCAGTACTTC. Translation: CASSLGAGGPYEQYF.

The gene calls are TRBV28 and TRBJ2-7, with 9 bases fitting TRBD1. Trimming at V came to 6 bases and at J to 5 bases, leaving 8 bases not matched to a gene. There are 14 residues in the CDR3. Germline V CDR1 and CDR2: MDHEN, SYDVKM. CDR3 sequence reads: CASSPGQGPNEQYF. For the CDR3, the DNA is TGTGCCAGCAGCCCGGGACAGGGACCCAACGAGCAGTACTTC.

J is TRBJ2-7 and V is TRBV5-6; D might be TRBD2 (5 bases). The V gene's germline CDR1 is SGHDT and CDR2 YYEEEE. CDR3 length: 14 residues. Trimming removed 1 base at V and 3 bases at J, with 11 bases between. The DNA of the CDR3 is TGTGCCAGCAGCTTGAGCGGACGCGGCTACGAGCAGTACTTC. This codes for CASSLSGRGYEQYF.

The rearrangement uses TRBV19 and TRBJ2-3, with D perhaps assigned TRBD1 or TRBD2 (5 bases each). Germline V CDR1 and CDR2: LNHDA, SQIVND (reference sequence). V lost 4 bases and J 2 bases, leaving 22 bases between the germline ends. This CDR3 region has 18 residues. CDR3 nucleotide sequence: TGTGCCAGTAGTAAGGGACGGAAAGTTAGAAGAGACACAGATACGCAGTATTTT. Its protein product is CASSKGRKVRRDTDTQYF.

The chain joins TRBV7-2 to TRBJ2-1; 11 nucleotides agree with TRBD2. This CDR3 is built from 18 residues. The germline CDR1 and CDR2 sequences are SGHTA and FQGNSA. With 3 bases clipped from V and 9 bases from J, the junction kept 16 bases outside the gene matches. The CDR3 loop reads CASSFLLAVAGGAGEQFF. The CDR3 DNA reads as TGTGCCAGCAGCTTCCTATTGGCCGTAGCGGGAGGGGCGGGTGAGCAGTTCTTC.

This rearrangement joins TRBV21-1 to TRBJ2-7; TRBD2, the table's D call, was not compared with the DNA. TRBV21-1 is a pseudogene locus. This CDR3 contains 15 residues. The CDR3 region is CASSKLAGDSYEQYF. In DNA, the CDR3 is TGTGCCAGCAGCAAATTAGCGGGAGATTCCTACGAGCAGTACTTC.